Listed below are T cell receptor beta chains from one sample, sequenced in a study of control samples from healthy donors and cancer patients. Sequencing was performed with immunoSEQ multiplex PCR; in TCRdb, only in-frame clones are kept and a portion is missing. The sample includes approximately 170,000 clones, 90% to 95% seen only once; the top ten take about 1.4%. The material sequenced was blood. Every receptor here comes from a woman in her 30s in good health. The CDR3 runs from the conserved cysteine through the conserved F or W. D genes are given only for firm matches. Clone size is stated in some rows and not others, as once, few, many or a class when expanded.

D: NA; V: TRBV18; size: NA; J: TRBJ1-5; CDR3: CASSPDNSNQPQHF; DNA: TGTGCCAGCTCACCGGACAATAGCAATCAGCCCCAGCATTTT
D: NA; V: TRBV10-3; size: NA; J: TRBJ1-4; CDR3: CAISGQAPSTNEKLFF; DNA: TGTGCCATCAGTGGACAGGCCCCTTCAACTAATGAAAAACTGTTTTTT
D: NA; V: TRBV5-6; size: NA; J: TRBJ2-7; CDR3: CASSYRTASYEQYF; DNA: TGTGCCAGCAGCTACAGGACAGCCTCCTACGAGCAGTACTTC
D: TRBD2; V: TRBV18; size: once; J: TRBJ2-1; CDR3: CASSPPSASGRNNEQFF; DNA: TGTGCCAGCTCACCACCTTCGGCTAGCGGGAGGAACAATGAGCAGTTCTTC
D: NA; V: TRBV7-2; size: NA; J: TRBJ1-6; CDR3: CASSLAGGNSPLHF; DNA: TGTGCCAGCAGCTTAGCCGGGGGGAATTCACCCCTCCACTTT
D: NA; V: TRBV21-1; size: NA; J: TRBJ2-7; CDR3: CASSKVDRGYEQYF; DNA: TGTGCCAGCAGCAAAGTGGACAGGGGCTACGAGCAGTACTTC
D: TRBD1; V: TRBV11-2; size: once; J: TRBJ2-1; CDR3: CASSLRDRAYNEQFF; DNA: TGTGCCAGCAGCTTAAGGGACAGGGCCTACAATGAGCAGTTCTTC
D: TRBD1; V: TRBV4-1; size: once; J: TRBJ2-5; CDR3: CASSPDRAVGTQYF; DNA: TGCGCCAGCAGCCCCGACAGGGCTGTCGGGACCCAGTACTTC
D: TRBD1; V: TRBV27; size: NA; J: TRBJ1-2; CDR3: CASSPDRYYGYTF; DNA: TGTGCCAGCAGCCCGGACAGGTACTATGGCTACACCTTC
D: NA; V: TRBV7-9; size: once; J: TRBJ2-5; CDR3: CASSLAGGQETQYF; DNA: TGTGCCAGCAGCTTAGCAGGGGGCCAAGAGACCCAGTACTTC
D: TRBD1; V: TRBV6-2/TRBV6-3; size: NA; J: TRBJ1-2; CDR3: CASSRQGWGGYTF; DNA: TGTGCCAGCAGTCGACAGGGATGGGGTGGCTACACCTTC
D: NA; V: TRBV28; size: NA; J: TRBJ1-5; CDR3: CASSLWGAGNQPQHF; DNA: TGTGCCAGCAGTTTATGGGGGGCCGGCAATCAGCCCCAGCATTTT
D: TRBD2; V: TRBV5-3; size: NA; J: TRBJ2-7; CDR3: CARSLLRESSYEQYF; DNA: TGTGCCAGAAGCTTGTTGCGGGAGTCCTCCTACGAGCAGTACTTC
D: NA; V: TRBV4-3; size: NA; J: TRBJ2-7; CDR3: CASSQVGVNYEQYF; DNA: TGCGCCAGCAGCCAAGTCGGAGTTAACTACGAGCAGTACTTC
D: TRBD2; V: TRBV4-2; size: NA; J: TRBJ2-3; CDR3: CASTLGGAGGKDTQYF; DNA: TGTGCCAGCACCTTGGGGGGCGCGGGGGGGAAAGATACGCAGTATTTT
D: NA; V: TRBV29-1; size: NA; J: TRBJ1-5; CDR3: CSVEEYSNQPQHF; DNA: TGCAGCGTTGAAGAGTATAGCAATCAGCCCCAGCATTTT
D: NA; V: TRBV19; size: once; J: TRBJ2-7; CDR3: CASSIGSSYEQYF; DNA: TGTGCCAGTAGTATAGGGAGCTCCTACGAGCAGTACTTC
D: NA; V: TRBV3-1/TRBV3-2; size: once; J: TRBJ1-4; CDR3: CASSQDTRKLFF; DNA: TGTGCCAGCAGCCAAGATACGAGAAAACTGTTTTTT
D: NA; V: TRBV2; size: NA; J: TRBJ2-2; CDR3: CASSEVGVNTGELFF; DNA: TGTGCCAGCAGTGAAGTGGGGGTGAACACCGGGGAGCTGTTTTTT
D: TRBD1; V: TRBV7-8; size: NA; J: TRBJ2-6; CDR3: CASSPRDRASGANVLTF; DNA: TGTGCCAGCAGCCCCCGCGACAGGGCCTCTGGGGCCAACGTCCTGACTTTC
D: TRBD2; V: TRBV24-1; size: NA; J: TRBJ2-1; CDR3: CATSDPVAGAGEQFF; DNA: TGTGCCACCAGTGACCCCGTAGCGGGAGCCGGTGAGCAGTTCTTC
D: TRBD1; V: TRBV5-5; size: NA; J: TRBJ2-7; CDR3: CASSLGGQGSYEQYF; DNA: TGTGCCAGCAGCTTGGGTGGACAGGGTTCCTACGAGCAGTACTTC
D: TRBD1; V: TRBV7-9; size: NA; J: TRBJ2-1; CDR3: CASSLGTGGNEQFF; DNA: TGTGCCAGCAGCTTAGGGACAGGGGGAAATGAGCAGTTCTTC
D: TRBD1; V: TRBV19; size: NA; J: TRBJ1-5; CDR3: CASSIRTGNQPQHF; DNA: TGTGCCAGTAGTATAAGGACAGGGAATCAGCCCCAGCATTTT
D: TRBD2; V: TRBV7-3; size: NA; J: TRBJ2-3; CDR3: CASSSGTSDTDTQYF; DNA: TGTGCCAGCAGCTCCGGGACTAGCGACACAGATACGCAGTATTTT
D: NA; V: TRBV23-1; size: NA; J: TRBJ1-6; CDR3: CASSQSPRQVSYNSPLHF; DNA: TGCGCCAGCAGTCAATCCCCCCGACAGGTCTCCTATAATTCACCCCTCCACTTT
D: NA; V: TRBV7-8; size: NA; J: TRBJ1-6; CDR3: CASSPTTGVNSPLHF; DNA: TGTGCCAGCAGCCCGACGACAGGAGTAAATTCACCCCTCCACTTT
D: NA; V: TRBV15; size: NA; J: TRBJ2-2; CDR3: CATSRGRSNTGELFF; DNA: TGTGCCACCAGCAGGGGCCGGTCTAACACCGGGGAGCTGTTTTTT
D: TRBD1; V: TRBV9; size: NA; J: TRBJ2-7; CDR3: CASSSRDRVHEQYF; DNA: TGTGCCAGCAGCTCCCGGGACAGGGTCCACGAGCAGTACTTC
D: TRBD2; V: TRBV9; size: NA; J: TRBJ2-5; CDR3: CASSPRTSGGGETQYF; DNA: TGTGCCAGCAGCCCCCGGACTAGCGGGGGCGGGGAGACCCAGTACTTC
D: TRBD1; V: TRBV18; size: NA; J: TRBJ1-1; CDR3: CASSPNRGNTEAFF; DNA: TGTGCCAGCTCACCGAACAGGGGGAACACTGAAGCTTTCTTT
D: NA; V: TRBV6-1; size: NA; J: TRBJ1-3; CDR3: CASSEIRGRNTIYF; DNA: TGTGCCAGCAGTGAAATAAGGGGTAGAAACACCATATATTTT